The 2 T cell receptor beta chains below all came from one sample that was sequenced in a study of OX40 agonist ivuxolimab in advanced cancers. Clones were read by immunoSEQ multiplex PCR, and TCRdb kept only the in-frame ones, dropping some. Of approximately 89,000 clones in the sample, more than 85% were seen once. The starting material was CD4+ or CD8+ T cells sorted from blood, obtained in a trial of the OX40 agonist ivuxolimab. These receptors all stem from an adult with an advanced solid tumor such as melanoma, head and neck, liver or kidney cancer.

The CDR3 coding sequence is TGTGCCATCAAGGAGGGTAGCGGGAGTGGCGGCGATACGCAGTATTTT. Translation: CAIKEGSGSGGDTQYF. The J gene is TRBJ2-3, the V gene TRBV10-3; 9 nucleotides line up with TRBD2. The length of the CDR3 is 16 residues. Germline V gene sequence: CDR1 ENHRY, CDR2 SYGVKD. V gave up 7 bases and J gave up 6 bases; unmatched junction bases: 14.

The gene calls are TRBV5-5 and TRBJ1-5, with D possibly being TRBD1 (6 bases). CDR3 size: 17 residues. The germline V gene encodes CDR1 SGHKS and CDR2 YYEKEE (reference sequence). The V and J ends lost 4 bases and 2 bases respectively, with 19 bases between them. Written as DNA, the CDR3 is TGTGCCAGCAGCCTTCATGGGGCAGGGGTGGGCAATCAGCCCCAGCATTTT. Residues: CASSLHGAGVGNQPQHF.